This T cell receptor (beta chain) was recorded in a study of blood T cell repertoires in COVID-19. Study summary: Acute and convalescent COVID-19 specimens originated in the United States, Italy and Spain. Nucleic acid was either cDNA or gDNA, and it came from T cells, B-cell-depleted T cells, or PBMCs.

The CDR3 is 13 amino acids. CDR1 and CDR2 (germline): MDHEN, SYDVKM. Trimming left V 6 bases short and J 12 bases short, with 15 bases between. In the authors' workflow: Amplifying reference gene primers gave estimates of nucleated cell counts. Sequencing was performed with immunoSEQ multiplex PCR; in TCRdb, only in-frame clones are kept and a portion is missing. That table furnishes V, J and clone size, whereas the DNA furnished D and trimming. The table records approximately 220,000 clones, approximately 83% of them present only once. Cohort assignment relied on participant-reported clinical history.

What was sequenced was PBMCs or T cells enriched from blood (not recorded which). This chain joins TRBV28 and TRBJ1-6; D remains ambiguous. The clonotype was recovered from a woman between 40 and 50 years old with acute COVID-19. The CDR3, as DNA: TGTGCCAGCAGGTGGGCCCCATTACTACCCCTCCACTTT. Translation: CASRWAPLLPLHF.